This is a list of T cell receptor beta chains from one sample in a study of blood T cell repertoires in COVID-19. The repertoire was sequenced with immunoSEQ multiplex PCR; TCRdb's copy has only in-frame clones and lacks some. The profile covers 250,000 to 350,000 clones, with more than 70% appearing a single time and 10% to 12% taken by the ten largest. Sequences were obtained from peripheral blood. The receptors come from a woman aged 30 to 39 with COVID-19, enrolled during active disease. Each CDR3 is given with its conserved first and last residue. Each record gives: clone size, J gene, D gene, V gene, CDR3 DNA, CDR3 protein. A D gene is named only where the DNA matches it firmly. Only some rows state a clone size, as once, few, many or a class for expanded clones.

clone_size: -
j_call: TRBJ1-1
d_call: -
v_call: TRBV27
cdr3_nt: TGTGCCAGCAGTTTATCAAGGACAGCCCTGAACACTGAAGCTTTCTTT
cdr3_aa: CASSLSRTALNTEAFF

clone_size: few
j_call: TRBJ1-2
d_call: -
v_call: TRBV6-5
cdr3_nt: TGTGCCAGCAGTTACGGGACAAGAAATCTCTATGGCTACACCTTC
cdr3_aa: CASSYGTRNLYGYTF

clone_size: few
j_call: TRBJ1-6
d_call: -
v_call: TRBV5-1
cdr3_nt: TGCGCCAGCAGCTTGTTCGGGGATTCACCCCTCCACTTT
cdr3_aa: CASSLFGDSPLHF

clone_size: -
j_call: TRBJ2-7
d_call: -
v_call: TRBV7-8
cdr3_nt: TGTGCCAGCAGCTCCTGGGGCCAAGGCGAGCAGTACTTC
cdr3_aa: CASSSWGQGEQYF

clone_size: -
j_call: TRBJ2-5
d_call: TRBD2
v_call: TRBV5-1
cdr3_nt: TGCGCCAGCAGCTTGGGACTAGCGGGAGGTCTTGAGACCCAGTACTTC
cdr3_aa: CASSLGLAGGLETQYF

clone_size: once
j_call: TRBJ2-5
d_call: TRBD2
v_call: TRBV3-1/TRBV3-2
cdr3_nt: TGTGCCAGCAGCCAATACGGGACTACACGCGGAGAGACCCAGTACTTC
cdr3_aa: CASSQYGTTRGETQYF

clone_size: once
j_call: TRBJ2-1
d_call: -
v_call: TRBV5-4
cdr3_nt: TGTGCCAGCAGCCCCAAGGGGATAAACAATGAGCAGTTCTTC
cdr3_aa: CASSPKGINNEQFF

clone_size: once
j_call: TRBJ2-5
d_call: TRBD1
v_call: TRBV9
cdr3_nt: TGTGCCAGCAGCCCAGACAGGGGCCAAGGGGAGACCCAGTACTTC
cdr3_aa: CASSPDRGQGETQYF

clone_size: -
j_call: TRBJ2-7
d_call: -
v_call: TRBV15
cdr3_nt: TGTGCCACCAGCAGAGGTGGTAGCGGATACGAGCAGTACTTC
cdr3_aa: CATSRGGSGYEQYF

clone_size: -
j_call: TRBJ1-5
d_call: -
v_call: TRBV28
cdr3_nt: TGTGCCAGCGCTGTGGTAGATCAGCCCCAGCATTTT
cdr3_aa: CASAVVDQPQHF

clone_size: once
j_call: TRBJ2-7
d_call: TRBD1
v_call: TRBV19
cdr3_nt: TGTGCCAGTGGGGGGACAGGGAACTACGAGCAGTACTTC
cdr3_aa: CASGGTGNYEQYF

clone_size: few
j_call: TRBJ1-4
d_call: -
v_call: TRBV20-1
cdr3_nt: TGCAGTGCTAGTGGCCGGGACACTAAAAAACTGTTTTTT
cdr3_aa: CSASGRDTKKLFF

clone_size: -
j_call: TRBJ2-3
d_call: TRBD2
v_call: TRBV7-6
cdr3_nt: TGTGCCAGCAGCGCGGGACTAGCGGGAGAAGCAGATACGCAGTATTTT
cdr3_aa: CASSAGLAGEADTQYF

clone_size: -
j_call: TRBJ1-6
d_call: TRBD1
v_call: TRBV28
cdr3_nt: TGTGCCAGCAAGGGGACAGGGGATACGACGTACCCGAGCTCCTATAATTCACCCCTCCACTTT
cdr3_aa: CASKGTGDTTYPSSYNSPLHF

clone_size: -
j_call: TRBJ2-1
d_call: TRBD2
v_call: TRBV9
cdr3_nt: TGTGCCAGCAGCCCCCCTCGGGCTAGCGGGAGGGACAATGAGCAGTTCTTC
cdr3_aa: CASSPPRASGRDNEQFF

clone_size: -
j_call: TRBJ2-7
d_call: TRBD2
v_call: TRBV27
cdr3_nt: TGTGCCAGCAGTTCTGGGACTAGCGGCTACGAGCAGTACTTC
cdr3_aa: CASSSGTSGYEQYF

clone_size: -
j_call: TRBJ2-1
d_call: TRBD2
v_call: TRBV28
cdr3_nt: TGTGCCAGCAACCCGCGGGGGCTAGCGGGAGGGCCGTCCCCCTACAATGAGCAGTTCTTC
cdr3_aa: CASNPRGLAGGPSPYNEQFF

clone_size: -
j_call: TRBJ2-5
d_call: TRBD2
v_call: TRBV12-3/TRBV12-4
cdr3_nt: TGTGCCAGCACCACCGGGGGGAAGACCCAGTACTTC
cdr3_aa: CASTTGGKTQYF

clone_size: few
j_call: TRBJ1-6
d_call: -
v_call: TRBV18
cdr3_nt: TGTGCCAGCTCACCAGACTCGACGATCGGTTCACCCCTCCACTTT
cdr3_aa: CASSPDSTIGSPLHF

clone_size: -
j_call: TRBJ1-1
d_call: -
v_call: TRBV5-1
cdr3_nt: TGCGCCAGCATGTCCCAGGGATACACTGAAGCTTTCTTT
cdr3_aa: CASMSQGYTEAFF

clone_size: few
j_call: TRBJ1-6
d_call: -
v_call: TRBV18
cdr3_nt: TGTGCCAGCTCACGCGGCTCGACAGGAGAAAATTCACCCCTCCACTTT
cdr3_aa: CASSRGSTGENSPLHF

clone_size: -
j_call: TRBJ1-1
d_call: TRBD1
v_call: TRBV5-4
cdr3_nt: TGTGCCAGCAGCCCGGACAGGATTAGCACTGAAGCTTTCTTT
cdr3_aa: CASSPDRISTEAFF

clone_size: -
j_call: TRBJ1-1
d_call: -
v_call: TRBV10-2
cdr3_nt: TGCGCCAGCAGCCGAGACAGTTCTGAAGCTTTCTTT
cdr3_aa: CASSRDSSEAFF

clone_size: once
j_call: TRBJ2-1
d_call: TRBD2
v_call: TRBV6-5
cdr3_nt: TGTGCCAGCACCCACGAGCGGGAGGGGTCGCAGTTCTTC
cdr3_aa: CASTHEREGSQFF

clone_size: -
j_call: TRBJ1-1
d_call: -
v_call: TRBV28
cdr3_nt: TGTGCCAGCAGTTTAGGGGGCGTCCCCACTGAAGCTTTCTTT
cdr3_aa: CASSLGGVPTEAFF

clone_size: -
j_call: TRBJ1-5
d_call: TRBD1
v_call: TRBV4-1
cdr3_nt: TGCGCCAGCAGCCTAAGAACAGGGGACGGGCAGCCCCAGCATTTT
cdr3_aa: CASSLRTGDGQPQHF

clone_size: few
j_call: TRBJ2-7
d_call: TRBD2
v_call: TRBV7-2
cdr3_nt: TGTGCCAGCAGCTTAGCTCGGTCTAGCGGGAGGCTTCGCTCCTACGAGCAGTACTTC
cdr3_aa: CASSLARSSGRLRSYEQYF

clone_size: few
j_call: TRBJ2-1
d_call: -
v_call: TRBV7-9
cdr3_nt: TGTGCCAGCAGCCCCGAACAGTTGGTGCAGTTCTTC
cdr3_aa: CASSPEQLVQFF

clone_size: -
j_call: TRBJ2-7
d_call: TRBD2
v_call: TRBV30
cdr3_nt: TGTGCCTGGACTAGCGGCAGGGAGCAGTACTTC
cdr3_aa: CAWTSGREQYF